This TCR beta chain originates from a study of blood T cell repertoires in COVID-19. On the study more broadly: Samples taken during acute and convalescent COVID-19 were collected in the United States, Italy and Spain. PBMCs, B-cell-depleted T cells, or T cells were the source of the cDNA or gDNA that made up the material.

CDR3 length: 14 amino acids. J was trimmed by 4 bases and V by 6 bases; bases with no gene match: 4. Germline CDR1 and CDR2: SNHLY and FYNNEI. The authors' processing: For nucleated cells, counts were estimated from reference gene primer amplification. Sequencing used immunoSEQ multiplex PCR; TCRdb keeps in-frame clones, though not all of them. D and trimming were read from the DNA, whereas the V and J calls and clone size are those reported in that table. The sample carries over 200,000 clones, 70% to 85% recorded once. Sequences were obtained from peripheral blood. The TCR was taken from an elderly woman with acute or convalescent COVID-19. This chain uses TRBV2 with TRBJ2-5; TRBD1 matches at 11 bases. The CDR3: CASRGTGGIETQYF. In DNA form, the CDR3 reads TGTGCCAGCAGAGGGACAGGGGGGATAGAGACCCAGTACTTC.